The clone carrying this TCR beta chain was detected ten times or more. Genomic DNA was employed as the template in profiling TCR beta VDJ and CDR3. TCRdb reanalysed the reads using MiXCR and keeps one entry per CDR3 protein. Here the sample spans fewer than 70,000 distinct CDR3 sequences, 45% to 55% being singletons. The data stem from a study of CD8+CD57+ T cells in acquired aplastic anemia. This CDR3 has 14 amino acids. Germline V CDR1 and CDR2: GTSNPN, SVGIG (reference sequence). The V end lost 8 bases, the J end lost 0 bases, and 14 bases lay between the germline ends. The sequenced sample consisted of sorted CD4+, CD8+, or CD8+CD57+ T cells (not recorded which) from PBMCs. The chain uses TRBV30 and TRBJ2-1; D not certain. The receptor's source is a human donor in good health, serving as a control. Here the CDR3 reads CAGRLATSYNEQFF. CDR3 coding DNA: TGTGCCGGAAGACTGGCGACCTCCTACAATGAGCAGTTCTTC. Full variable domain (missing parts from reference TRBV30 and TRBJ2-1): SQTIHQWPATLVQPVGSPLSLECTVEGTSNPNLYWYRQAAGRGLQLLFYSVGIGQISSEVPQNLSASRPQDRQFILSSKKLLLSDSGFYLCAGRLATSYNEQFFGPGTRLTVL.